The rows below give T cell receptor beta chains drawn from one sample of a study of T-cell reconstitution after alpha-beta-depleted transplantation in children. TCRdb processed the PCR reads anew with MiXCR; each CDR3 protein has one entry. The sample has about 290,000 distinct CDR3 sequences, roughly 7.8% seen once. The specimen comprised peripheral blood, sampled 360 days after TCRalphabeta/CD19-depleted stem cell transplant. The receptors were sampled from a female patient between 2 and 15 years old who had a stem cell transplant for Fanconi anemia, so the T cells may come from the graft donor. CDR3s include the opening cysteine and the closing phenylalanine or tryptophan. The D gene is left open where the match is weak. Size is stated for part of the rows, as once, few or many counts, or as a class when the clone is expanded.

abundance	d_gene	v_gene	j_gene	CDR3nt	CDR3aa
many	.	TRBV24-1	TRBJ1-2	TGTGCCACCAGTAGAACGGACGGATCCTATGGCTACACCTTC	CATSRTDGSYGYTF
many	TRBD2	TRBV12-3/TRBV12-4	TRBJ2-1	TGTGCCAGCAGTTTAGCGCTTCTAGCGGGGTACGACAATGAGCAGTTCTTC	CASSLALLAGYDNEQFF
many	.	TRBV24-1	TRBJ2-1	TGTGCCACCAGTGCCACGACAGGCCCAAACCTCAATGAGCAGTTCTTC	CATSATTGPNLNEQFF
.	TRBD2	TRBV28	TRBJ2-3	TGTGCCAGCGCCGTTACGGGAGGACTCACAGATACGCAGTATTTT	CASAVTGGLTDTQYF
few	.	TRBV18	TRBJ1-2	TGTGCCAGCTCACCAGGCAGCCCTCTGGGGGGCTACACCTTC	CASSPGSPLGGYTF
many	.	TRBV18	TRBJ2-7	TGTGCCAGCTCACCTCGACAGTCGACCTACGAGCAGTACTTC	CASSPRQSTYEQYF
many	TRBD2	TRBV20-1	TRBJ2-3	TGCAGTGCTCCTCGAGAGACTAGCGGGGGGTCCCCCGGTACGCAGTATTTT	CSAPRETSGGSPGTQYF
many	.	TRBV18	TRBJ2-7	TGTGCCAGCTCACGCGCGGGATCCCCCTACGAGCAGTACTTC	CASSRAGSPYEQYF
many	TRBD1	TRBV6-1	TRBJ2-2	TGTGCCAGCAGCAGACAGGGGGCGTCCGGGGAGCTGTTTTTT	CASSRQGASGELFF
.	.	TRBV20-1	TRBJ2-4	TGCAGTGCTAGGTTCCTAGCCAAAAACATTCAGTACTTC	CSARFLAKNIQYF
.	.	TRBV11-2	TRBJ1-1	TGTGCCAGCAGCTTCGGCGTTGTTCCGGAGAGGAACACTGAAGCTTTCTTT	CASSFGVVPERNTEAFF
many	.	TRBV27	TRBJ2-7	TGTGCCAGCAGTTTAAGGGCCTTCTCCTCCTACGAGCAGTACTTC	CASSLRAFSSYEQYF
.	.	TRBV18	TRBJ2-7	TGTGCCAGCTCACCCCGGGACATAGCCTACGAGCAGTACTTC	CASSPRDIAYEQYF
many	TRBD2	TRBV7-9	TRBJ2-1	TGTGCCAGCAGCTTATCGGGGACTACCTACAATGAGCAGTTCTTC	CASSLSGTTYNEQFF
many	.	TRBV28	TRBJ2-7	TGTGCCACCCACTCATTATACGAGCAGTACTTC	CATHSLYEQYF
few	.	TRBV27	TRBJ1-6	TGTGCCAGCAGTCTAAGGACGGCGGGTAATTCACCCCTCCACTTT	CASSLRTAGNSPLHF
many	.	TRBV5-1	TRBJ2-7	TGCGCCAGCAGCAGTTCGACGACTTCCGAGCAGTACTTC	CASSSSTTSEQYF
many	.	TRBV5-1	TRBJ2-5	TGCGCCAGCAGATTTGGTACTCAAGAGACCCAGTACTTC	CASRFGTQETQYF
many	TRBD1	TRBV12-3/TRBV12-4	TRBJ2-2	TGTGCCAGCAGAGTCGGGACAGCTAACGGGGAGCTGTTTTTT	CASRVGTANGELFF
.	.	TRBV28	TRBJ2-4	TGTGCCAGCAGTCAAGTATTAGCCAAAAACATTCAGTACTTC	CASSQVLAKNIQYF
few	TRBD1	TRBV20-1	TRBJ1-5	TGCAGTGCTAGAGATCGACAGGGGAATCAGCCCCAGCATTTT	CSARDRQGNQPQHF
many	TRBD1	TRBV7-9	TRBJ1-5	TGTGCCAGCAGCTCCCCGGGACAGGGTGGGACCAAGCATTTT	CASSSPGQGGTKHF
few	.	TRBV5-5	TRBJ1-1	TGTGCCAGCAGCCCAGAGGACGGGACCCCGAACACTGAAGCTTTCTTT	CASSPEDGTPNTEAFF
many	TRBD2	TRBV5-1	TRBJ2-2	TGCGCCAGCAGCACCATAGGCGGGGGACACACCGGGGAGCTGTTTTTT	CASSTIGGGHTGELFF
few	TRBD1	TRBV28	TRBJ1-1	TGTGCCAGCAGTTTAGTAGGGACAGTCACCAACACTGAAGCTTTCTTT	CASSLVGTVTNTEAFF
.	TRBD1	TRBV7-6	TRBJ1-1	TGTGCCAGCAGCTTGGAGACAGGGGGCGAAATGAACACTGAAGCTTTCTTT	CASSLETGGEMNTEAFF
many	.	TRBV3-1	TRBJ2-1	TGTGCCAGCAGCCGCAGCGATTTCTCCTACAATGAGCAGTTCTTC	CASSRSDFSYNEQFF
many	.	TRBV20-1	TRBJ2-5	TGCAGTGCCCAGATATGGCAGAACCAAGAGACCCAGTACTTC	CSAQIWQNQETQYF
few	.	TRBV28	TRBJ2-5	TGTGCCAGCAGTGAACAGTTACGGGAGACCCAGTACTTC	CASSEQLRETQYF
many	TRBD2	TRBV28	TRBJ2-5	TGTGCCAGCAGTTTATCTGGCGGACTAGCGTCTCCATCGGGGAAGACCCAGTACTTC	CASSLSGGLASPSGKTQYF
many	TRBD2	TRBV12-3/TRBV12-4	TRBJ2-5	TGTGCCAGCAGTTTAGGACTAGCGGTTCTCCAAGAGACCCAGTACTTC	CASSLGLAVLQETQYF
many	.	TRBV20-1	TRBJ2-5	TGCAGTGCTAGCGGAGAAGAGACCCAGTACTTC	CSASGEETQYF